Listed here are 19 T cell receptor beta chains from one sample, sequenced in a study of T cells in localized non-small cell lung cancer. The assay was immunoSEQ multiplex PCR, and TCRdb's table has in-frame clones only and misses some. This sample has approximately 83,000 clones, with around 89% found just once. Here the sequenced sample was peripheral blood, taken before any cancer treatment. Every receptor here comes from a woman aged 35-70 years with stage I squamous cell lung carcinoma.

This chain uses TRBV18 with TRBJ1-2; no clear D gene. Trimming left V 2 bases short and J 4 bases short, with 8 bases between. This CDR3 comprises 13 residues. Per germline, CDR1 KGHSH and CDR2 LQKENI. CDR3 region: CASSPDTTYGYTF. CDR3 DNA sequence: TGTGCCAGCTCACCAGACACGACCTATGGCTACACCTTC.

J is TRBJ2-1 and V is TRBV6-1, with 10 bases fitting TRBD2. The CDR3 contains 18 residues. Germline V gene sequence: CDR1 MNHNS, CDR2 SASEGT. V lost 2 bases and J lost 0; bases outside the gene matches: 7. The CDR3 DNA follows: TGTGCCAGCAGTGAAAGGGCTAGCGGGGGCCGCTCCTACAATGAGCAGTTCTTC. This codes for CASSERASGGRSYNEQFF.

The genes are TRBV27 and TRBJ2-5; 8 positions agree with TRBD2. The germline V gene encodes CDR1 MNHEY and CDR2 SMNVEV (reference sequence). V lost 6 bases to trimming and J lost 5 bases; unmatched junction nucleotides: 14. This CDR3 comprises 16 residues. The CDR3 nucleotides are TGTGCCAGCAGGCCCTCCGGGGGGGCGGGTTCGGAGACCCAGTACTTC. Residues: CASRPSGGAGSETQYF.

The chain has TRBV6-5 and TRBJ2-7, with 9 bases identical to TRBD1. CDR3 size: 15 residues. V shed 5 bases, J shed 3 bases, and the junction held 8 bases outside the gene matches. Looked up from germline, CDR1 is MNHEY and CDR2 is SVGAGI. CDR3 bases: TGTGCCAGCAGTACTCCGGGACAGGGTCACTACGAGCAGTACTTC. Residues: CASSTPGQGHYEQYF.

The V and J genes are TRBV19 and TRBJ1-2; 9 nucleotides line up with TRBD1. After removal of 6 bases from V and 4 bases from J, the junction contained 9 bases not matched to a gene. Germline V gives CDR1 LNHDA, CDR2 SQIVND (reference sequence). CDR3 length: 15 residues. The CDR3 loop is CASSPTGTGSYGYTF. The CDR3, as DNA: TGTGCCAGTAGCCCGACCGGGACAGGGAGCTATGGCTACACCTTC.

The V call is TRBV5-6, the J call TRBJ2-7; D might be TRBD1 (5 bases). Germline CDR1 and CDR2: SGHDT and YYEEEE. The CDR3 has 13 amino acids. Between the trimmed V and J ends, which lost 1 base and 5 bases, there was a span of 10 bases. The CDR3 nucleotides are TGTGCCAGCAGCTTGTTAGGGGTCGACGAGCAGTACTTC. Amino acids: CASSLLGVDEQYF.

The chain employs TRBV11-2 and TRBJ2-5; 11 bases fit TRBD2. Trimming at V came to 4 bases and at J to 4 bases, leaving 8 bases not matched to a gene. The CDR3 covers 16 residues. Germline V gene data show CDR1 as SGHAT and CDR2 as FQNNGV. This CDR3 is CASSYHSGGGGETQYF. The DNA of the CDR3 is TGTGCCAGCAGCTACCATAGCGGGGGGGGCGGAGAGACCCAGTACTTC.

This clone was seen only once. V is TRBV7-9 and J is TRBJ1-2, with TRBD1 as a possible D gene (5 bases). The CDR3 totals 13 residues. The V end was cut by 1 base, the J end by 10 bases, with 13 bases between. The germline V gene encodes CDR1 SEHNR and CDR2 FQNEAQ (reference sequence). This CDR3 is CASSLVGSGIYTF. In nucleotides, the CDR3 is TGTGCCAGCAGCTTAGTGGGGTCAGGGATCTACACCTTC.

The V gene is TRBV6-1, the J gene TRBJ2-2, with D unresolved. The V gene's germline CDR1 is MNHNS and CDR2 SASEGT. The CDR3 contains 13 residues. V gave up 5 bases and J gave up 3 bases, with 7 bases separating them. The CDR3: CASSSVHTGELFF. In DNA form, the CDR3 reads TGTGCCAGCAGTTCGGTGCACACCGGGGAGCTGTTTTTT.

This clone is a singleton in its sample. V is TRBV10-3 and J is TRBJ2-1; the D gene is possibly TRBD2 (5 bases). CDR1 and CDR2 from the germline V gene are ENHRY and SYGVKD. V lost 8 bases and J lost 8, with 16 bases in between. The CDR3 contains 13 residues. CDR3 sequence: CAIGQLVFDEQFF. Here the CDR3 DNA reads TGTGCCATCGGGCAACTAGTTTTCGATGAGCAGTTCTTC.

The chain recombines TRBV6-5 with TRBJ1-5; D might be TRBD1 (5 bases). Germline V lookup: CDR1 MNHEY, CDR2 SVGAGI. The CDR3 is made up of 15 amino acids. V lost 6 bases to trimming and J lost 4 bases, with 16 bases between them. The CDR3 region has the DNA TGTGCCAGCAGACCCTCAGGGCAGTATAATCAGCCCCAGCATTTT. Translating gives CASRPSGQYNQPQHF.

The chain combines TRBV25-1 with TRBJ2-3, with D uncertain. Trimming took 6 bases from V and 1 from J, leaving 8 bases between them. The CDR3 sequence is 13 residues long. CDR1 is MGHDK and CDR2 is SYGVNS in the germline V gene. CDR3 sequence (DNA): TGTGCCAGCAGGGTCCAGGGCACAGATACGCAGTATTTT. Protein sequence: CASRVQGTDTQYF.

V and J are TRBV5-4 and TRBJ2-3; 10 nucleotides align to TRBD2. This CDR3 spans 16 amino acids. Germline loops: CDR1 SGHNT, CDR2 YYREEE (reference sequence). V dropped 6 bases and J dropped 1; count of bases not matched to a gene: 8. The CDR3 loop reads CASTWSSGGGTDTQYF. The CDR3 DNA reads TGTGCCAGCACCTGGTCTAGCGGGGGCGGCACAGATACGCAGTATTTT.

V usage is TRBV7-2 and J usage is TRBJ2-5; the D gene is possibly TRBD2 (5 bases). Germline V gives CDR1 SGHTA, CDR2 FQGNSA. The ends were cut back, 1 base at V and 1 base at J, with 13 bases in the middle. The CDR3 loop spans 16 amino acids. The CDR3 is CASSLGIKRLQETQYF. The CDR3 DNA follows: TGTGCCAGCAGCTTAGGAATTAAGCGGCTCCAAGAGACCCAGTACTTC.

The chain couples TRBV27 to TRBJ1-1, with unresolved D. V gave up 5 bases and J gave up 1 base, with 8 bases separating them. Germline-derived CDR1 and CDR2 are MNHEY and SMNVEV (reference sequence). The CDR3 is made up of 13 amino acids. The CDR3 coding sequence is TGTGCCAGCAGTCCCGACCCGAACACTGAAGCTTTCTTT. Translation gives CASSPDPNTEAFF.

This rearrangement joins TRBV5-1 to TRBJ1-1, with D possibly matching TRBD1 (5 bases). The CDR3 extends over 13 amino acids. CDR1 is SGHRS and CDR2 is YFSETQ in the germline V gene. V lost 7 bases to trimming and J lost 5 bases, with 15 bases between them. The CDR3 loop is CASLGTPGTEAFF. CDR3 DNA: TGCGCCAGCCTCGGGACCCCGGGAACTGAAGCTTTCTTT. Together with reference TRBV5-1 and TRBJ1-1, the CDR3 gives the full variable domain: KAGVTQTPRYLIKTRGQQVTLSCSPISGHRSVSWYQQTPGQGLQFLFEYFSETQRNKGNFPGRFSGRQFSNSRSEMNVSTLELGDSALYLCASLGTPGTEAFFGQGTRLTVV.

The chain carries TRBV5-6 and TRBJ2-2; unclear D gene. CDR3 length: 14 residues. Germline V gene sequence: CDR1 SGHDT, CDR2 YYEEEE. V lost 5 bases and J 6 bases, leaving 14 bases between the germline ends. CDR3 sequence reads: CASSQRRSAGELFF. The CDR3 DNA sequence: TGTGCCAGCAGTCAACGTCGCAGCGCCGGGGAGCTGTTTTTT.

The gene calls are TRBV5-1 and TRBJ2-7; D not certain. Looked up from germline, CDR1 is SGHRS and CDR2 is YFSETQ. The CDR3 length is 15 residues. Trimming left V 4 bases short and J 3 bases short, with 17 bases between. CDR3 region: CASSGGGPENYEQYF. The CDR3 DNA is TGCGCCAGCAGCGGTGGTGGTCCGGAGAACTACGAGCAGTACTTC.

V gene TRBV7-9 combines with J gene TRBJ1-2, with D unresolved. There are 12 residues in the CDR3. The germline V gene encodes CDR1 SEHNR and CDR2 FQNEAQ (reference sequence). V was trimmed by 1 base and J by 4 bases, leaving 4 bases between them. CDR3 DNA sequence: TGTGCCAGCAGCTTAGTGGGCTATGGCTACACCTTC. It yields the protein CASSLVGYGYTF.